This TCR beta chain emerged from a study of cytomegalovirus exposure and HLA in healthy donors. The study, taken as a whole, reports: Presence/absence results assume similar sequencing depth per donor, which may not hold. Researchers reported from a later analysis that most CMV-associated TCR beta chains appeared HLA-restricted. The availability of immune exposure information extended only to CMV serostatus.

As concerns this clone: The antigen is undetermined. The same CDR3 arises from other DNA sequences in this sample as well.

Primers: 60 Vbeta forward and 13 Jbeta reverse. Repertoires were generated with immunoSEQ multiplex PCR, while TCRdb's copy carries only in-frame clones and drops some. The sample gives around 100,000 clones, roughly 80% of which show up once; roughly 3.9% is in the top ten. Nominally healthy donors were sampled, though unrecorded immune exposures were likely. After removal of 1 base from V and 1 base from J, the junction contained 5 bases not matched to a gene. The CDR3 consists of 15 residues. Per the germline V gene, CDR1 is SQVTM and CDR2 is ANQGSEA. The sequenced material came from PBMCs. This sequence joins TRBV29-1 and TRBJ1-1, with 8 bases lining up with TRBD1. This TCR came from a man in his fifties or sixties in good health and CMV-seropositive. The CDR3 sequence: CSVEGETGANTEAFF. The CDR3 DNA reads as TGCAGCGTTGAAGGTGAGACAGGGGCGAACACTGAAGCTTTCTTT.